The 10 T cell receptor beta chains given below trace back to one sample, sequenced in a study of blood T cell repertoires in COVID-19. The protocol was immunoSEQ multiplex PCR, while the TCRdb copy is restricted to in-frame clones and leaves out a portion. The sample yields around 55,000 clones, over 75% seen once. The sample comprised peripheral blood. All receptors come from a human donor in a cohort sampled during active COVID-19.

The genes are TRBV5-6 and TRBJ2-4; D gene ambiguous. CDR1 and CDR2 from the germline V gene are SGHDT and YYEEEE. The CDR3 has 15 residues. Trimming shortened V by 0 bases and J by 4 bases, and 11 bases separated the two germline ends. This CDR3 reads CASSLVQKEKNIQYF. In nucleotides, the CDR3 is TGTGCCAGCAGCTTGGTTCAGAAAGAAAAAAACATTCAGTACTTC.

The rearrangement joins TRBV12-5 to TRBJ2-2; D is undetermined. With 6 bases removed from V and 0 bases from J, the gap between germline ends came to 14 bases. This CDR3 has 16 residues. From germline, CDR1 is LGHNT and CDR2 FRNRAP. CDR3 protein: CASGPSSGSNTGELFF. The CDR3 DNA reads TGTGCTAGTGGCCCATCGTCCGGGTCGAACACCGGGGAGCTGTTTTTT.

This clone came up once. The chain's CDR3 is CSISWYTGGRAFF. CDR3 coding DNA: TGCAGCATTAGTTGGTACACAGGGGGCAGGGCTTTCTTT. The J gene is TRBJ1-1, the V gene TRBV29-1; 9 nucleotides agree with TRBD1. CDR3 length: 13 residues. Germline values: CDR1 SQVTM, CDR2 ANQGSEA. Trimming at V came to 8 bases and at J to 11 bases, leaving 15 bases not matched to a gene.

This rearrangement joins TRBV11-3 to TRBJ2-2; a possible D gene is TRBD1 (5 bases). The CDR3 has 14 residues. Trimming took 4 bases from V and 4 from J, leaving 10 bases between them. Germline loops: CDR1 SGHNT, CDR2 YENEEA. The CDR3 protein is CASSSQGSTGELFF. The CDR3 nucleotides are TGTGCCAGCAGCTCGCAGGGAAGCACCGGGGAGCTGTTTTTT.

The sample holds a few counts of this clone. This chain connects TRBV4-3 to TRBJ1-2; TRBD1 aligns across 9 bases. CDR3 length: 14 residues. Germline assignment: CDR1 LGHNA and CDR2 YSLEER. The junction had 8 bases not matched to a gene; V was cut back by 6 bases and J by 6 bases. CDR3 amino acids: CASRLDRGKDGYTF. The CDR3 DNA follows: TGCGCCAGCAGGCTGGACAGGGGTAAGGATGGCTACACCTTC.

J is TRBJ2-2 and V is TRBV7-9, with 9 positions matching TRBD1. Per the germline V gene, CDR1 is SEHNR and CDR2 is FQNEAQ (reference sequence). The CDR3 contains 17 residues. J was trimmed by 11 bases and V by 4 bases; bases with no gene match: 17. CDR3 protein: CASSSPGTGTPVGELFF. CDR3 bases: TGTGCCAGCAGCTCCCCCGGGACAGGGACCCCTGTAGGAGAGCTGTTTTTT.

The chain employs TRBV5-1 and TRBJ2-5; D might be TRBD2 (5 bases). CDR1 is SGHRS and CDR2 is YFSETQ in the germline V gene. There are 12 residues in the CDR3. The germline V and J ends were trimmed by 6 bases and 5 bases, with 11 bases remaining between them. As DNA, the CDR3 is TGCGCCAGCACCTGGCCGGGGGAGACCCAGTACTTC. Protein product: CASTWPGETQYF. The full variable domain, its missing parts supplied by reference TRBV5-1 and TRBJ2-5, is KAGVTQTPRYLIKTRGQQVTLSCSPISGHRSVSWYQQTPGQGLQFLFEYFSETQRNKGNFPGRFSGRQFSNSRSEMNVSTLELGDSALYLCASTWPGETQYFGPGTRLLVL.

The chain links TRBV5-1 to TRBJ2-2; TRBD1 matches 9 bases. The CDR3 loop spans 15 amino acids. V was pared by 5 bases and J by 7 bases, with 9 bases of the junction left unmatched. Germline CDR1 and CDR2: SGHRS and YFSETQ. The CDR3 sequence: CASSPGTGYDGELFF. CDR3 DNA: TGCGCCAGCAGTCCCGGGACAGGGTATGACGGGGAGCTGTTTTTT.

V usage is TRBV2 and J usage is TRBJ1-5; 8 bases align to TRBD1. This CDR3 is 13 amino acids long. V gave up 6 bases and J gave up 7 bases; unmatched junction bases: 5. In germline, CDR1 is SNHLY, CDR2 FYNNEI. The CDR3 coding sequence is TGTGCCAGCAGCCAGGACAGGGTCCAGCCCCAGCATTTT. Translation: CASSQDRVQPQHF.

The chain couples TRBV6-2 or TRBV6-3 to TRBJ2-7; 12 nucleotides line up with TRBD2. Germline V gene lookup returns CDR1 MNHEY and CDR2 SVGEGT. The ends lost 2 bases at V and 6 bases at J; junction bases unmatched: 8. The length of the CDR3 is 16 residues. This CDR3 reads CASSYGLAGLPSEQYF. Written as DNA, the CDR3 is TGTGCCAGCAGTTACGGACTAGCGGGACTACCTAGCGAGCAGTACTTC.